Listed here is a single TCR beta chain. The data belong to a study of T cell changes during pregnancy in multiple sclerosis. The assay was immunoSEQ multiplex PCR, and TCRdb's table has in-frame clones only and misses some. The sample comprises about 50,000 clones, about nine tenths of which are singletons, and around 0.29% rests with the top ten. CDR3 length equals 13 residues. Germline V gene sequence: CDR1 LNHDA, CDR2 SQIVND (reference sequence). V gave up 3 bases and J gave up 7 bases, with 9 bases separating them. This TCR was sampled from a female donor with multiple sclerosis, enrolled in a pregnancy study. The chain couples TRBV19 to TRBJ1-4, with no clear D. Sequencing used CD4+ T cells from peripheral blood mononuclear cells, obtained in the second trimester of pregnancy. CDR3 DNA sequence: TGTGCCAGTAGTATGGTCAGCGGTGAAAAACTGTTTTTT. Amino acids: CASSMVSGEKLFF.